A selection of T cell receptor beta chains follows, all from one sample in a study of identical twins. TCRdb re-called the 5' RACE reads through MiXCR, storing one row per CDR3 protein. The sample shows 1,800,000 or so distinct CDR3 sequences, more than 30% of them seen only once. The sample consisted of cord blood. These receptors all stem from a newborn girl in good health. Both conserved end residues are part of each CDR3. Fields, in order: V gene, J gene, CDR3 length, D gene, clone size, CDR3 protein, CDR3 DNA. The D gene is left open where the match is weak. The listing skips clone size in some rows; elsewhere it reads once, few, many or a size class.

v_call: TRBV3-1; j_call: TRBJ2-3; cdr3_length: 14; d_call: -; clone_size: -; cdr3_aa: CASRPGGSTDTQYF; cdr3_nt: TGTGCCAGCAGGCCCGGAGGAAGCACAGATACGCAGTATTTT
v_call: TRBV3-1; j_call: TRBJ1-2; cdr3_length: 15; d_call: TRBD1; clone_size: -; cdr3_aa: CASSSHRGGSYGYTF; cdr3_nt: TGTGCCAGCAGCTCGCACAGGGGGGGGTCCTATGGCTACACCTTC
v_call: TRBV6-6; j_call: TRBJ1-1; cdr3_length: 17; d_call: -; clone_size: few; cdr3_aa: CASSYSRQGGGNTEAFF; cdr3_nt: TGTGCCAGCAGTTACTCGCGGCAGGGTGGGGGAAACACTGAAGCTTTCTTT
v_call: TRBV19; j_call: TRBJ1-2; cdr3_length: 14; d_call: TRBD1; clone_size: -; cdr3_aa: CASSIQGADYGYTF; cdr3_nt: TGTGCCAGTAGTATCCAGGGGGCGGACTATGGCTACACCTTC
v_call: TRBV7-9; j_call: TRBJ2-2; cdr3_length: 13; d_call: -; clone_size: -; cdr3_aa: CASSRTATGELFF; cdr3_nt: TGTGCCAGCAGCAGGACAGCCACCGGGGAGCTGTTTTTT
v_call: TRBV25-1; j_call: TRBJ2-7; cdr3_length: 14; d_call: -; clone_size: -; cdr3_aa: CASSEGLVGYEQYF; cdr3_nt: TGTGCCAGCAGTGAGGGGCTAGTTGGTTACGAGCAGTACTTC
v_call: TRBV29-1; j_call: TRBJ2-7; cdr3_length: 16; d_call: TRBD2; clone_size: -; cdr3_aa: CSVEGRGLAGPYEQYF; cdr3_nt: TGCAGCGTTGAAGGAAGGGGACTAGCGGGCCCCTACGAGCAGTACTTC
v_call: TRBV4-2; j_call: TRBJ2-7; cdr3_length: 15; d_call: TRBD2; clone_size: few; cdr3_aa: CASSQGRGVGYEQYF; cdr3_nt: TGTGCCAGCAGCCAAGGGCGGGGGGTGGGCTACGAGCAGTACTTC
v_call: TRBV6-6; j_call: TRBJ2-1; cdr3_length: 14; d_call: -; clone_size: -; cdr3_aa: CASSLLGARNEQFF; cdr3_nt: TGTGCCAGCAGTTTGCTGGGGGCCAGGAATGAGCAGTTCTTC
v_call: TRBV10-3; j_call: TRBJ2-1; cdr3_length: 12; d_call: -; clone_size: -; cdr3_aa: CAISDVSNEQFF; cdr3_nt: TGTGCCATCAGTGACGTGTCAAATGAGCAGTTCTTC
v_call: TRBV25-1; j_call: TRBJ2-3; cdr3_length: 14; d_call: -; clone_size: -; cdr3_aa: CASSPRLGGGTQYF; cdr3_nt: TGTGCCAGCAGTCCCCGGTTAGGGGGAGGTACGCAGTATTTT
v_call: TRBV20-1; j_call: TRBJ1-2; cdr3_length: 13; d_call: -; clone_size: few; cdr3_aa: CSAGVTPNYGYTF; cdr3_nt: TGCAGTGCTGGGGTTACTCCTAACTATGGCTACACCTTC
v_call: TRBV27; j_call: TRBJ2-1; cdr3_length: 13; d_call: -; clone_size: -; cdr3_aa: CASSPGAVSEQFF; cdr3_nt: TGTGCCAGCAGTCCAGGCGCTGTCTCTGAGCAGTTCTTC
v_call: TRBV11-2; j_call: TRBJ2-6; cdr3_length: 16; d_call: -; clone_size: -; cdr3_aa: CASSSTPSSGANVLTF; cdr3_nt: TGTGCCAGCAGCTCTACCCCCAGCTCTGGGGCCAACGTCCTGACTTTC
v_call: TRBV2; j_call: TRBJ2-7; cdr3_length: 14; d_call: -; clone_size: -; cdr3_aa: CASSEAKRSAEQYF; cdr3_nt: TGTGCCAGCAGTGAAGCTAAGAGGAGCGCCGAGCAGTACTTC
v_call: TRBV4-2; j_call: TRBJ1-1; cdr3_length: 12; d_call: -; clone_size: -; cdr3_aa: CASSQEKGRAFF; cdr3_nt: TGTGCCAGCAGCCAAGAAAAGGGGCGAGCTTTCTTT
v_call: TRBV20-1; j_call: TRBJ2-4; cdr3_length: 16; d_call: -; clone_size: -; cdr3_aa: CSAREGQAVTKNIQYF; cdr3_nt: TGCAGTGCTAGAGAGGGCCAAGCTGTTACCAAAAACATTCAGTACTTC
v_call: TRBV3-1; j_call: TRBJ2-4; cdr3_length: 15; d_call: TRBD1; clone_size: few; cdr3_aa: CASSDRGTGKNIQYF; cdr3_nt: TGTGCCAGCAGCGACAGGGGCACAGGGAAAAACATTCAGTACTTC
v_call: TRBV7-9; j_call: TRBJ1-6; cdr3_length: 12; d_call: -; clone_size: -; cdr3_aa: CASSFTSVTLHF; cdr3_nt: TGTGCCAGCAGCTTTACGTCAGTGACCCTCCACTTT
v_call: TRBV12-3/TRBV12-4; j_call: TRBJ2-1; cdr3_length: 17; d_call: TRBD2; clone_size: few; cdr3_aa: CASSLGGLAGGFDEQFF; cdr3_nt: TGTGCCAGCAGTTTAGGGGGACTAGCGGGAGGTTTCGATGAGCAGTTCTTC
v_call: TRBV13; j_call: TRBJ2-5; cdr3_length: 16; d_call: TRBD2; clone_size: few; cdr3_aa: CASSLRLAGGRETLYF; cdr3_nt: TGTGCCAGCAGCTTACGGCTAGCGGGGGGTAGAGAGACCCTGTACTTC